This TCR beta chain was sequenced for a study of lymphopenia after photon versus proton radiotherapy. The study, taken as a whole, reports: Under photons, naive T cells and diversity fell while effector/memory populations rose. Only patients who died were analyzed for survival; proton advantage is unproven. After the lymphocyte nadir, photon-treated repertoires showed oligoclonal expansion, especially of CD8+ Temra cells. Larger post-nadir TCR diversity loss correlated inversely with survival in deceased patients.

A remark on this clone: The antigen is unknown.

The V gene lost 6 bases and the J gene lost 4 bases, with 17 bases spanning the gap. The CDR3 length is 15 residues. Germline V lookup: CDR1 MDHEN, CDR2 SYDVKM. Measured with immunoSEQ multiplex PCR; TCRdb has only the in-frame clones, and not every one. This table holds more than 70,000 clones, about 83% found once. The chain employs TRBV28 and TRBJ2-3; tentatively, D is TRBD1 (6 bases). The sequences come from peripheral blood, collected from a patient treated with proton-based radiotherapy. This clonotype originated in a man in his 60s with pancreatic cancer. The CDR3 DNA follows: TGTGCCAGCAGCCTCCGGAACAGGGAAGCAGATACGCAGTATTTT. This codes for CASSLRNREADTQYF.